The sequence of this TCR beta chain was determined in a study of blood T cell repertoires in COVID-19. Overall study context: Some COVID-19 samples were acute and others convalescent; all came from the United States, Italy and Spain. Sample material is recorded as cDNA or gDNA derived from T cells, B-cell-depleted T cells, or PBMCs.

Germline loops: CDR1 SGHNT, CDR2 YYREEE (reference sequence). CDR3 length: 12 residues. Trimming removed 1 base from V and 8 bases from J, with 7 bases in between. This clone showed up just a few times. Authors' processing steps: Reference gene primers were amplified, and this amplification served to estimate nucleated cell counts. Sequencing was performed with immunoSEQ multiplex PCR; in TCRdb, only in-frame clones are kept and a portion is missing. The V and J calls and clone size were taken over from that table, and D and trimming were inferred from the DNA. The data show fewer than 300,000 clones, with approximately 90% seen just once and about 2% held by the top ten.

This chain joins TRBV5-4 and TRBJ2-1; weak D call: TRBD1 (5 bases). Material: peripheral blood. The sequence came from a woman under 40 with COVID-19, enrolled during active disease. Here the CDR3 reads CASSLIQDEQFF. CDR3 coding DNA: TGTGCCAGCAGCTTGATACAGGATGAGCAGTTCTTC.